One sample yielded the 11 T cell receptor beta chains listed below, sequenced in a study of breast tumors, draining lymph nodes, adjacent tissues (dated by TCRdb to 2015 to 2016). The library was prepared using multiplex PCR. The sample was run on an Illumina HiSeq 2000. TCRdb trimmed public reads at Q25 via fastp, called clones via MiXCR and kept in-frame beta chains. CDR3 protein sequences are deduplicated, and each keeps its most common genes and DNA. The sample data list 130,000 or so distinct CDR3 sequences, and around a third of these were observed just once. Of the sample, around 2.5% is held by the ten largest clones. Lymph node samples were obtained from the axillary draining lymph nodes of breast cancer patients. Material for sequencing was axillary lymph node tissue. Receptors originate from a female donor with breast cancer. Some clones in this sample may be carry-over from other donors' samples.

The genes are TRBV7-8 and TRBJ1-1; 9 bases are shared with TRBD1. Per germline, CDR1 SGHVS and CDR2 FQNEAQ. J lost 5 bases, V lost 6 bases, and 7 bases had no gene match. The CDR3 is 14 amino acids. CDR3 nucleotides: TGTGCCAGCAGACAGGGGGCGGATTTGACTGAAGCTTTCTTT. Translating gives CASRQGADLTEAFF.

This clonotype was recorded at least ten times. The genes are TRBV7-2 and TRBJ2-1; TRBD2 agrees at 7 bases. The V gene's germline CDR1 is SGHTA and CDR2 FQGNSA. V lost 3 bases to trimming and J lost 10 bases; unmatched junction nucleotides: 6. CDR3 length equals 13 residues. Here the CDR3 reads CASSFSGQREQFF. DNA for the CDR3: TGTGCCAGCAGCTTTAGCGGGCAACGAGAGCAGTTCTTC.

This clonotype was counted between two and nine times. A much more abundant neighbour one base away suggests this may be a read error. The chain uses TRBV20-1 and TRBJ2-3, with 11 bases fitting TRBD2. The V gene end was trimmed by 7 bases and the J gene end by 9 bases; junction bases not matched to a gene: 12. The V gene's germline CDR1 is DFQATT and CDR2 SNEGSKA (reference sequence). This CDR3 comprises 14 residues. This chain's CDR3 is CSVPGLAARATQYF. Written as DNA, the CDR3 is TGCAGTGTTCCGGGACTAGCGGCTAGAGCGACGCAGTATTTT.

This clonotype came up many times. The V and J genes are TRBV5-1 and TRBJ1-6, with 8 bases identical to TRBD1. The CDR3 has 17 amino acids. Germline CDR1 SGHRS, CDR2 YFSETQ. V dropped 3 bases and J dropped 3; count of bases not matched to a gene: 8. The CDR3 sequence is CASSSPPGQDYNSPLHF. The CDR3 DNA reads as TGCGCCAGCAGCTCCCCCCCGGGACAGGACTATAATTCACCCCTCCACTTT.

The chain uses TRBV20-1 and TRBJ2-7; 10 nucleotides agree with TRBD2. This CDR3 region has 14 residues. CDR1 is DFQATT, CDR2 SNEGSKA, per germline (reference sequence). Germline trimming cut 5 bases from V and 5 bases from J; bases unmatched to any gene: 9. The DNA of the CDR3 is TGCAGTGCTGACGAGCGGGGGGGCCGCAACGAGCAGTACGTC. It encodes CSADERGGRNEQYV.

This clonotype was counted a few times. This may come from a read error, since a much larger clone is one base off. The rearrangement joins TRBV9 to TRBJ1-2, with D hard to call. This CDR3 has 15 amino acids. Germline loops: CDR1 SGDLS, CDR2 YYNGEE. The CDR3 loop reads CASSVVSSTNYGSTF. CDR3 DNA sequence: TGTGCCAGCAGCGTAGTCAGCTCAACTAACTATGGCTCCACCTTC.

This clonotype has a count of ten or more. This rearrangement joins TRBV5-1 to TRBJ2-5; either TRBD1 or TRBD2 may supply D (5 bases each). V was shortened by 4 bases and J by 5 bases, with 24 bases between the two germline ends. Germline V gene lookup returns CDR1 SGHRS and CDR2 YFSETQ. The CDR3 runs 17 residues. Here the CDR3 reads CASSTGDESEGAETQYF. The CDR3 bases are TGCGCCAGCAGCACCGGGGACGAGAGTGAGGGTGCTGAGACCCAGTACTTC.

In its sample, this clonotype was seen many times. The chain joins TRBV20-1 to TRBJ2-2, with D perhaps being TRBD1 or TRBD2 (5 bases each). Looked up from germline, CDR1 is DFQATT and CDR2 is SNEGSKA (reference sequence). This CDR3 has 13 amino acids. Trimming removed 7 bases from V and 1 base from J, with 10 bases in between. The CDR3 bases are TGCAGTGGCGGAGGACAGAACACCGGGGAGCTGTTTTTT. Protein: CSGGGQNTGELFF.

This clonotype showed up many times. This chain connects TRBV5-1 to TRBJ2-2; 9 bases fit TRBD1. The CDR3 totals 14 residues. Per germline, CDR1 SGHRS and CDR2 YFSETQ. V lost 4 bases and J lost 5; bases outside the gene matches: 3. The CDR3 DNA reads TGCGCCAGCAGCCCCGGACAGGGGACCGGGGAGCTGTTTTTT. This codes for CASSPGQGTGELFF.

This rearrangement joins TRBV7-8 to TRBJ2-2, with 9 bases aligning to TRBD1. J lost 15 bases, V lost 2 bases, and 4 bases had no gene match. Germline V gives CDR1 SGHVS, CDR2 FQNEAQ. This CDR3 has 12 amino acids. The CDR3 coding sequence is TGTGCCAGCAGCTTAAGAACAGGGGGCATGTTTTTT. Its translation is CASSLRTGGMFF.

This clonotype was counted at least ten times. The genes are TRBV18 and TRBJ1-2; 10 nucleotides match TRBD1. V dropped 2 bases and J dropped 6; count of bases not matched to a gene: 6. The CDR3 has 15 residues. Germline loops: CDR1 KGHSH, CDR2 LQKENI. CDR3 in amino acids: CASSPMGQGTDGYTF. The CDR3 DNA sequence: TGTGCCAGCTCACCAATGGGACAGGGGACCGATGGCTACACCTTC.